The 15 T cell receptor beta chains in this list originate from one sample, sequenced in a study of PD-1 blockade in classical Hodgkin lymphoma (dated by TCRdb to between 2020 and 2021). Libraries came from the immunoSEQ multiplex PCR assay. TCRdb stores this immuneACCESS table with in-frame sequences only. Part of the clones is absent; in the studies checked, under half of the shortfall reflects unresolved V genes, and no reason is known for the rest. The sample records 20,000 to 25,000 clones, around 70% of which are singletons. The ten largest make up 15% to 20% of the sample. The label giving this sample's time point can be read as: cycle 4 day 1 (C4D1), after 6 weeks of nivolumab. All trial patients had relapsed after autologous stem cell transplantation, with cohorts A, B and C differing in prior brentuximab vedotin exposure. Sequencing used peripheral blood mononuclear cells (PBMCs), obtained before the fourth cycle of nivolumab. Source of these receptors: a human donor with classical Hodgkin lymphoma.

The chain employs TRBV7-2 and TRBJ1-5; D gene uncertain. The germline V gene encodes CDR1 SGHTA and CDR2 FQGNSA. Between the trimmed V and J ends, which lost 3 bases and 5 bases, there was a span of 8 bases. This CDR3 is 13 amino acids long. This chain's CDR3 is CASSFTGDQPQHF. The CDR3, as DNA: TGTGCCAGCAGCTTTACTGGGGATCAGCCCCAGCATTTT.

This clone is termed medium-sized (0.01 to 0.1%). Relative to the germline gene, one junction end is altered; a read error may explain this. The CDR3 sequence is CASRLLPNPTDTQYF. The CDR3 DNA reads as TGTGCCAGCCGCTTACTCCCAAACCCGACAGATACGCAGTATTTT. The chain couples TRBV7-6 to TRBJ2-3; unclear D gene. CDR1 is SGHVS, CDR2 FNYEAQ, per germline. The CDR3 length is 15 residues.

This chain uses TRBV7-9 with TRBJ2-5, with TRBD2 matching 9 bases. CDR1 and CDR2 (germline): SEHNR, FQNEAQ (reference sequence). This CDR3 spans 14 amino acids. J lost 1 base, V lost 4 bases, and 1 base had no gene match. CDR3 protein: CASSWGLAQETQYF. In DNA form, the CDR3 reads TGTGCCAGCAGCTGGGGACTAGCCCAAGAGACCCAGTACTTC.

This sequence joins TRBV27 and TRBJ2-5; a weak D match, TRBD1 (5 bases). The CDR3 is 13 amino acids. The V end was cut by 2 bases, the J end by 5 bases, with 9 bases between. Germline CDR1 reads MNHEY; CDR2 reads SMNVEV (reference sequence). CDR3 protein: CASSLRGRETQYF. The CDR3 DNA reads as TGTGCCAGCAGTTTAAGGGGTCGCGAGACCCAGTACTTC.

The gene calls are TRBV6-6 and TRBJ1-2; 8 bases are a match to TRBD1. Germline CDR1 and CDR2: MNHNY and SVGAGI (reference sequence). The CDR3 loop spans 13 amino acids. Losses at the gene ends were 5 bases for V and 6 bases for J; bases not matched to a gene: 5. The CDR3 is CASSDRGRDGYTF. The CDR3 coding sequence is TGTGCCAGCAGTGACAGGGGTAGGGATGGCTACACCTTC.

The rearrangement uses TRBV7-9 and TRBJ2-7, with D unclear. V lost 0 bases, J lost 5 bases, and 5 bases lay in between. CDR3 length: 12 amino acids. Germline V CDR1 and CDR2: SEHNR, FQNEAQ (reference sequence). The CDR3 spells CASSLALDEQYF. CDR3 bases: TGTGCCAGCAGCTTAGCGCTGGACGAGCAGTACTTC.

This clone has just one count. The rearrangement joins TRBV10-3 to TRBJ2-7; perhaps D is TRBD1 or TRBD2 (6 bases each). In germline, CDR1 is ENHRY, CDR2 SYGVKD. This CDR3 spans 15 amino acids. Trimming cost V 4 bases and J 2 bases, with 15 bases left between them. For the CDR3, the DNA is TGTGCCATCAGTGGGGGGGCTAGGCGGACCTACGAGCAGTACTTC. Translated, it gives CAISGGARRTYEQYF.

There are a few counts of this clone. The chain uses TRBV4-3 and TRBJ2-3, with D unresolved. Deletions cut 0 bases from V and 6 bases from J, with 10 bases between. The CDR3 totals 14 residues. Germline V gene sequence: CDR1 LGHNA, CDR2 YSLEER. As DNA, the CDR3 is TGCGCCAGCAGCCAAGAGAGGTATTCGGATACGCAGTATTTT. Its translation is CASSQERYSDTQYF.

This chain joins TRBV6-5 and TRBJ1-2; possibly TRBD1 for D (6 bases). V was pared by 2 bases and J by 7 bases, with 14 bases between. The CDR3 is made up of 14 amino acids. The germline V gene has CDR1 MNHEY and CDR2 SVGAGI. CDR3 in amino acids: CASSYGQYEGGYTF. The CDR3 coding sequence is TGTGCCAGCAGTTACGGACAGTATGAGGGTGGCTACACCTTC.

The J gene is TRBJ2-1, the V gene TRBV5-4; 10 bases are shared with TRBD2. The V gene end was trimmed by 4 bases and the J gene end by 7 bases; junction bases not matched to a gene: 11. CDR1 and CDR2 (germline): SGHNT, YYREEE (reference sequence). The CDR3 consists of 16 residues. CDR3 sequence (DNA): TGTGCCAGCAGCCCCCCCCCTAGCGGGAGTGGGAATGAGCAGTTCTTC. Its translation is CASSPPPSGSGNEQFF. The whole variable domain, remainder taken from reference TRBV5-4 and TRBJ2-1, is ETGVTQSPTHLIKTRGQQVTLRCSSQSGHNTVSWYQQALGQGPQFIFQYYREEENGRGNFPPRFSGLQFPNYSSELNVNALELDDSALYLCASSPPPSGSGNEQFFGPGTRLTVL.

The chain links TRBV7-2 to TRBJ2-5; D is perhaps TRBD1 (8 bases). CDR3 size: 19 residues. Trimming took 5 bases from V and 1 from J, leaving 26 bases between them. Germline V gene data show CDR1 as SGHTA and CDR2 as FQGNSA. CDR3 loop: CASSIRGAGGARVQETQYF. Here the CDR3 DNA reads TGTGCCAGCAGCATACGGGGGGCAGGGGGCGCGAGGGTCCAAGAGACCCAGTACTTC.

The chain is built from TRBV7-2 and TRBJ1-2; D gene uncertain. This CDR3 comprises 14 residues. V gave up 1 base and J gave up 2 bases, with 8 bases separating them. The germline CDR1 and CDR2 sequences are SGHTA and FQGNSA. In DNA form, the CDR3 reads TGTGCCAGCAGCTTAGAATGGGGAAACTATGGCTACACCTTC. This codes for CASSLEWGNYGYTF.

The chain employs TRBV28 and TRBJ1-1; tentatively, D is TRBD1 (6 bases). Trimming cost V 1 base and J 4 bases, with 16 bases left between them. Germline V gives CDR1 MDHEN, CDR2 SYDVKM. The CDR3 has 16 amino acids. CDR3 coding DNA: TGTGCCAGCAGTTTATTACGGGGGGCGGGGACCACTGAAGCTTTCTTT. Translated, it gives CASSLLRGAGTTEAFF.

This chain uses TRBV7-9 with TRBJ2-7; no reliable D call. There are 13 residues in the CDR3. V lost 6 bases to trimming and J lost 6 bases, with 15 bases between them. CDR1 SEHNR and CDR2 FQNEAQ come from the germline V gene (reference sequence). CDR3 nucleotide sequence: TGTGCCAGCAGTTCCTCGGGTTGGGGCGAGCAGTACTTC. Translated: CASSSSGWGEQYF.

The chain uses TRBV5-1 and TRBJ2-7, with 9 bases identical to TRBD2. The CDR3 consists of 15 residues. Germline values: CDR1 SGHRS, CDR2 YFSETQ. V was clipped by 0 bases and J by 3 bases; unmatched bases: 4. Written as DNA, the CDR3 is TGCGCCAGCAGCTTGGGCCTAGCGGGAAACTACGAGCAGTACTTC. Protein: CASSLGLAGNYEQYF. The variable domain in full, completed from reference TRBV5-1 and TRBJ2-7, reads KAGVTQTPRYLIKTRGQQVTLSCSPISGHRSVSWYQQTPGQGLQFLFEYFSETQRNKGNFPGRFSGRQFSNSRSEMNVSTLELGDSALYLCASSLGLAGNYEQYFGPGTRLTVT.